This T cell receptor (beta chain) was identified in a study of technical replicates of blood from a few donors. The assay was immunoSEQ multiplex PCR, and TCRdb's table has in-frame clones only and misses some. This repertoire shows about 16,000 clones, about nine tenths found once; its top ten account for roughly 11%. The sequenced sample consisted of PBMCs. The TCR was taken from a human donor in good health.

CDR3 DNA: TGTGCCAGCAGCTTGGGGGCCAACTCTGGAAACACCATATATTTT. Its protein product is CASSLGANSGNTIYF. This chain uses TRBV5-4 with TRBJ1-3; D gene ambiguous. This CDR3 spans 15 amino acids. V dropped 0 bases and J dropped 0 bases, with 7 bases sitting between them. Per germline, CDR1 SGHNT and CDR2 YYREEE (reference sequence).